This T cell receptor (beta chain) stems from a study of blood T cell repertoires in COVID-19. Study overall: Samples taken during acute and convalescent COVID-19 were collected in the United States, Italy and Spain. PBMCs, B-cell-depleted T cells, or T cells provided the cDNA or gDNA that made up the material.

This clone was recorded once. Study processing details: Nucleated cell counts were estimated from reference gene primer amplification. Here immunoSEQ multiplex PCR was the method, and the copy in TCRdb shows in-frame clones only, minus some. V and J calls and clone size are as listed in that table; D and trimming were resolved from the DNA. The data show roughly 230,000 clones, around 82% seen once. J gave up 2 bases and V 7 bases, and 6 bases lay outside the gene matches. The CDR3 consists of 15 residues. Germline CDR1 SNHLY, CDR2 FYNNEI. This chain links TRBV2 with TRBJ2-5; 11 bases map to TRBD2. The receptor was isolated from a man over 45 with active or convalescent COVID-19. The sequencing sample was made of peripheral blood. The CDR3 DNA follows: TGTGCCAGCAAACGACTAGCGGGGACTCAAGAGACCCAGTACTTC. Protein sequence: CASKRLAGTQETQYF.